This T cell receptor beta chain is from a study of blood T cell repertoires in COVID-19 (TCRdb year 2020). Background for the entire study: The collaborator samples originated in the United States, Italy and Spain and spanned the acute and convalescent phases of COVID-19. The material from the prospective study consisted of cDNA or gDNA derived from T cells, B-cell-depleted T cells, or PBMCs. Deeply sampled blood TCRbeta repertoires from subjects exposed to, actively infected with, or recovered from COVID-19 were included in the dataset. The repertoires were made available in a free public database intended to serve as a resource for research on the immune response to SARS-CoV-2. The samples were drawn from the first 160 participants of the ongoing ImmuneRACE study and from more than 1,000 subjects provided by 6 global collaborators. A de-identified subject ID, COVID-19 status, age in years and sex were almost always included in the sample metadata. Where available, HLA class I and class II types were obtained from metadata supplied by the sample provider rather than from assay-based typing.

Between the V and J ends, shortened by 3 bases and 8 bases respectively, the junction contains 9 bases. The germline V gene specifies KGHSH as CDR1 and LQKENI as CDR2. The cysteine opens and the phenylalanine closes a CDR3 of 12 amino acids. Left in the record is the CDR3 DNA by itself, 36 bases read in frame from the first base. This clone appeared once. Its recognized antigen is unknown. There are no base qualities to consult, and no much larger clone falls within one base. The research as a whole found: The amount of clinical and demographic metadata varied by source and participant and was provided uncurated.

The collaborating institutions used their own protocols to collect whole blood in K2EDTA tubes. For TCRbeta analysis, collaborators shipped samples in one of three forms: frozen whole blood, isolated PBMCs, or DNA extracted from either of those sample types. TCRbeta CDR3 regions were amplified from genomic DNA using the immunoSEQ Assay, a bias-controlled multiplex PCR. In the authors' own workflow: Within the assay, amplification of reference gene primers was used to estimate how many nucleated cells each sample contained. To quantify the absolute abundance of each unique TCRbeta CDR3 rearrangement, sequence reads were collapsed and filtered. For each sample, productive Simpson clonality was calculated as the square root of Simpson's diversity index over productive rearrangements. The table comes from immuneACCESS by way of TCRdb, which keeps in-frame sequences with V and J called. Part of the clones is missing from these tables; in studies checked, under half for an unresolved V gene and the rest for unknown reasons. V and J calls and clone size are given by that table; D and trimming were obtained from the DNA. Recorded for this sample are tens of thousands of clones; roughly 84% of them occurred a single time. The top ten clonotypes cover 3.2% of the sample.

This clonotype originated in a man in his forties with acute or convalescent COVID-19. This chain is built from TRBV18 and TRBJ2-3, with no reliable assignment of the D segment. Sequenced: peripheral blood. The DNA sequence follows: TGTGCCAGCTCACCGCTCGGCGGTACGCAGTATTTT. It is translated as CASSPLGGTQYF.